The rows below give T cell receptor beta chains drawn from one sample of a study of circulating and synovial CD4+ cells in juvenile arthritis. Libraries were prepared by immunoSEQ multiplex PCR; TCRdb keeps only in-frame clonotypes and omits some of them. The table records about 35,000 clones, more than 90% of them present only once. Sequencing was done on a sample of CD4+ T cells from blood. These receptors all come from a human donor with juvenile idiopathic arthritis. CDR3s include the opening cysteine and the closing phenylalanine or tryptophan. D genes are given only for firm matches. Clone size is not always given. Where it is, it says once, few, many or a class for expanded clones.

v_gene,j_gene,d_gene,abundance,CDR3aa,CDR3nt
TRBV5-6,TRBJ1-4,TRBD1,NA,CASSHRGKEKLFF,TGTGCCAGCAGCCACAGGGGAAAGGAAAAACTGTTTTTT
TRBV2,TRBJ1-1,NA,NA,CAGSRLNTEAFF,TGTGCCGGCTCCCGCCTGAACACTGAAGCTTTCTTT
TRBV7-9,TRBJ2-3,TRBD2,once,CASSRGLAGGLNTQYF,TGTGCCAGCAGCCGGGGACTAGCGGGGGGGCTGAATACGCAGTATTTT
TRBV12-2,TRBJ2-7,NA,NA,CASRVRAITANYEQYF,TGTGCAAGTCGCGTCAGGGCGATAACGGCCAACTACGAGCAGTACTTC
TRBV5-1,TRBJ2-7,TRBD1,NA,CASSFTQNGQGAYEQYF,TGCGCCAGCAGCTTCACTCAAAACGGACAGGGGGCCTACGAGCAGTACTTC
TRBV4-3,TRBJ1-6,TRBD1,NA,CASSQVDRAPLHF,TGCGCCAGCAGCCAAGTGGACAGGGCACCCCTCCACTTT
TRBV11-2,TRBJ1-4,TRBD1,NA,CASSLGQGAVKEKLFF,TGTGCCAGCAGCTTAGGGCAGGGGGCGGTGAAGGAAAAACTGTTTTTT
TRBV4-3,TRBJ2-7,TRBD1,NA,CASSLGRATTGGYEQYF,TGCGCCAGCAGCCTTGGAAGGGCTACGACAGGGGGATACGAGCAGTACTTC
TRBV6-5,TRBJ1-1,NA,NA,CASSYGTLNTEAFF,TGTGCCAGCAGTTACGGGACATTGAACACTGAAGCTTTCTTT
TRBV7-3,TRBJ2-7,NA,NA,CASRSSGSYEQYF,TGTGCCAGCAGGTCCAGCGGCTCCTACGAGCAGTACTTC
TRBV7-2,TRBJ1-5,TRBD1,NA,CASSSNTGQVVNQPQHF,TGTGCCAGCAGCTCCAACACGGGACAGGTCGTCAATCAGCCCCAGCATTTT
TRBV9,TRBJ1-3,NA,NA,CASSPPGAGNTIYF,TGTGCCAGCAGCCCCCCGGGAGCGGGAAACACCATATATTTT
TRBV7-9,TRBJ1-3,TRBD1,NA,CASSLPGQGGGNTIYF,TGTGCCAGCAGCTTACCGGGACAGGGGGGAGGAAACACCATATATTTT
TRBV9,TRBJ2-1,NA,NA,CASSVLFGGSNEQFF,TGTGCCAGCAGCGTTCTCTTTGGGGGGTCAAATGAGCAGTTCTTC
TRBV6-6,TRBJ2-3,TRBD2,NA,CASSSYQGGATDTQYF,TGTGCCAGCAGTTCGTATCAGGGAGGGGCCACAGATACGCAGTATTTT
TRBV6-1,TRBJ2-7,NA,NA,CASSERGSSYEQYF,TGTGCCAGCAGTGAAAGAGGGAGCTCCTACGAGCAGTACTTC
TRBV6-6,TRBJ1-1,NA,NA,CASSPRGFNTEAFF,TGTGCCAGCAGTCCCAGGGGATTCAACACTGAAGCTTTCTTT
TRBV28,TRBJ1-5,NA,NA,CASSFPQGTHQPQHF,TGTGCCAGCAGTTTCCCCCAGGGAACTCATCAGCCCCAGCATTTT
TRBV30,TRBJ1-1,TRBD1,NA,CAWSVGQGETFF,TGTGCCTGGAGTGTGGGGCAGGGGGAAACTTTCTTT
TRBV21-1,TRBJ2-7,NA,NA,CASSKAIWTGRNPYEQYF,TGTGCCAGCAGCAAAGCCATCTGGACAGGTAGGAACCCCTACGAGCAGTACTTC
TRBV6-1,TRBJ2-5,NA,once,CASSVVGGETQYF,TGTGCCAGCAGTGTCGTGGGAGGTGAGACCCAGTACTTC
TRBV7-2,TRBJ1-1,NA,NA,CASSRSQGMNTEAFF,TGTGCCAGCAGCAGATCACAGGGCATGAACACTGAAGCTTTCTTT
TRBV7-8,TRBJ2-3,NA,NA,CASTGGPFTDTQYF,TGTGCCAGCACCGGGGGGCCTTTCACAGATACGCAGTATTTT
TRBV7-9,TRBJ2-1,TRBD2,NA,CASRFSGGAGDNEQFF,TGTGCCAGCAGGTTTAGCGGGGGGGCCGGCGACAATGAGCAGTTCTTC
TRBV28,TRBJ2-7,TRBD2,NA,CASSLLSLAGSYEQYF,TGTGCCAGCAGTTTATTGTCACTAGCGGGGTCCTACGAGCAGTACTTC
TRBV27,TRBJ2-3,NA,NA,CASSRGTASSVVDTQYF,TGTGCCAGCAGTCGGGGGACCGCCTCGTCTGTTGTGGATACGCAGTATTTT
TRBV10-2,TRBJ2-7,TRBD1,NA,CASSGDRSYEQYF,TGCGCCAGCAGTGGGGACAGGTCCTACGAGCAGTACTTC
TRBV5-1,TRBJ2-7,NA,NA,CASSLRGGYEQYF,TGCGCCAGCAGCTTAAGGGGAGGCTACGAGCAGTACTTC
TRBV7-2,TRBJ2-7,TRBD2,NA,CASSSAGGPDEQYF,TGTGCCAGCAGCTCCGCGGGGGGGCCAGACGAGCAGTACTTC
TRBV2,TRBJ2-5,NA,NA,CASSGTIWETQYF,TGTGCCAGCAGTGGAACTATTTGGGAGACCCAGTACTTC
TRBV19,TRBJ1-2,NA,few,CASSPGDYGYTF,TGTGCCAGTAGTCCCGGGGACTATGGCTACACCTTC
TRBV10-3,TRBJ2-5,TRBD2,NA,CAVGRTREETQYF,TGTGCCGTCGGAAGGACTAGGGAAGAGACCCAGTACTTC
TRBV6-5,TRBJ1-5,NA,NA,CASRGQPNQPQHF,TGTGCCAGCAGGGGACAACCCAATCAGCCCCAGCATTTT
TRBV5-4,TRBJ2-7,NA,once,CASSSPSDIDSYEQYF,TGTGCCAGCAGCTCTCCCTCTGACATAGACTCCTACGAGCAGTACTTC
TRBV30,TRBJ1-5,NA,NA,CAWSVVQNNQPQHF,TGTGCCTGGAGTGTTGTACAGAACAATCAGCCCCAGCATTTT
TRBV19,TRBJ1-4,TRBD1,NA,CASSRLPGQFNEKLFF,TGTGCCAGTAGCAGATTGCCGGGACAGTTTAATGAAAAACTGTTTTTT
TRBV14,TRBJ1-1,NA,NA,CASSQANRAHTEAFF,TGTGCCAGCAGCCAAGCCAACAGGGCGCACACTGAAGCTTTCTTT
TRBV5-8,TRBJ2-1,NA,few,CASSLKTQFNEQFF,TGTGCCAGCAGCTTGAAAACCCAGTTCAATGAGCAGTTCTTC
TRBV11-2,TRBJ2-5,TRBD2,NA,CASSLGGGSETQYF,TGTGCCAGCAGCTTAGGGGGGGGTTCGGAGACCCAGTACTTC
TRBV7-2,TRBJ1-3,NA,NA,CASSLVGVSGPGNTIYF,TGTGCCAGCAGCTTAGTAGGCGTCAGTGGGCCTGGAAACACCATATATTTT
TRBV10-3,TRBJ1-2,NA,NA,CAISVRGNNNYGYTF,TGTGCCATCAGTGTAAGGGGCAATAATAACTATGGCTACACCTTC
TRBV25-1,TRBJ2-2,NA,NA,CASSDLGGLNTGELFF,TGTGCCAGCAGTGATTTGGGCGGACTGAACACCGGGGAGCTGTTTTTT
TRBV30,TRBJ2-7,TRBD2,NA,CAWSRLAGISYEQYF,TGTGCCTGGAGTCGACTAGCGGGGATCTCCTACGAGCAGTACTTC
TRBV27,TRBJ2-1,NA,NA,CASNDPTTRRNEQFF,TGTGCCAGCAACGATCCGACTACGAGGCGCAATGAGCAGTTCTTC
TRBV6-5,TRBJ2-5,TRBD2,NA,CASSYLSGNGQETQYF,TGTGCCAGCAGTTACCTTAGCGGGAATGGGCAAGAGACCCAGTACTTC
TRBV28,TRBJ1-6,NA,NA,CASSRPGGDSPLHF,TGTGCCAGCAGTCGCCCCGGAGGGGATTCACCCCTCCACTTT
TRBV18,TRBJ1-5,TRBD1,NA,CASSSSGTGVDQPQHF,TGTGCCAGCTCGTCCTCCGGGACAGGGGTAGATCAGCCCCAGCATTTT
TRBV7-8,TRBJ2-7,NA,few,CASSLAQGLKYEQYF,TGTGCCAGCAGCTTAGCGCAGGGCTTAAAATACGAGCAGTACTTC
TRBV6-5,TRBJ1-1,TRBD1,NA,CASNRQGSPITEAFF,TGTGCCAGCAATCGACAGGGGTCCCCAATCACTGAAGCTTTCTTT
TRBV2,TRBJ1-1,NA,NA,CASSVESGLTEAFF,TGTGCCAGCAGTGTTGAGAGCGGGCTCACTGAAGCTTTCTTT
TRBV5-1,TRBJ2-1,TRBD2,NA,CASSHGIAGYNEQFF,TGCGCCAGCAGCCACGGGATAGCGGGATATAATGAGCAGTTCTTC
TRBV9,TRBJ1-2,NA,NA,CASSVAPGGENGYTF,TGTGCCAGCAGCGTAGCCCCGGGAGGGGAGAATGGCTACACCTTC
TRBV15,TRBJ2-7,NA,NA,CATSRPGDEQYF,TGTGCCACCAGCAGGCCCGGGGACGAGCAGTACTTC